This entry lists 24 T cell receptor beta chains sequenced from one sample in a study of tumor-infiltrating lymphocytes in localized non-small cell lung cancer (dated by TCRdb to the early 2020s). Receptor libraries were prepared by the immunoSEQ multiplex PCR assay. Not all clones reach the TCRdb copy of this immuneACCESS table, which keeps in-frame sequences only. Checked studies attribute under half of the gap to unresolved V genes and leave the rest unexplained. The sample records 20,000 to 30,000 clones, just under 75% of which are singletons. The top ten hold about 6% of the sample. Sequencing input: lung tumor tissue. Source of these receptors: a human donor with non-small cell lung cancer.

The chain is built from TRBV6-1 and TRBJ1-2; TRBD1 might be the D (5 bases). The length of the CDR3 is 14 residues. V lost 2 bases, J lost 6 bases, and 13 bases lay in between. Germline V gene data show CDR1 as MNHNS and CDR2 as SASEGT. The CDR3 DNA is TGTGCCAGCAGTGAATTGCGGGGGATGGATGGCTACACCTTC. Amino acids: CASSELRGMDGYTF.

The chain uses TRBV18 and TRBJ1-5; 7 positions agree with TRBD1. The J segment lost 4 bases and the V segment lost 1 base, leaving 1 base of the junction unmatched. This CDR3 region has 14 residues. Per the germline V gene, CDR1 is KGHSH and CDR2 is LQKENI. CDR3 nucleotide sequence: TGTGCCAGCTCACCACAGGGACAGAATCAGCCCCAGCATTTT. Protein sequence: CASSPQGQNQPQHF.

This clone has more than one count but fewer than ten. The V gene is TRBV9, the J gene TRBJ1-1; 7 positions match TRBD1. Germline V gene lookup returns CDR1 SGDLS and CDR2 YYNGEE. Losses at the gene ends were 3 bases for V and 3 bases for J; bases not matched to a gene: 2. The CDR3 covers 13 residues. The CDR3 is CASSAGQYTEAFF. The CDR3 coding sequence is TGTGCCAGCAGCGCGGGACAGTACACTGAAGCTTTCTTT.

This sequence joins TRBV6-1 and TRBJ1-2; D is unclear. V was clipped by 6 bases and J by 0 bases, with 8 bases between them. The CDR3 runs to 13 residues. CDR1 MNHNS and CDR2 SASEGT come from the germline V gene. Here the CDR3 reads CASRRDPNYGYTF. The DNA for the CDR3 is TGTGCCAGCAGGAGAGACCCTAACTATGGCTACACCTTC.

The chain couples TRBV5-4 to TRBJ2-6; possible D gene TRBD1, 6 bases. Trimming stripped 6 bases from V and 1 base from J, with 20 bases between. Germline V CDR1 and CDR2: SGHNT, YYREEE (reference sequence). The CDR3 sequence is 18 residues long. CDR3 sequence reads: CASTAGGQGISGANVLTF. CDR3 sequence (DNA): TGTGCCAGCACCGCTGGTGGGCAGGGGATTTCTGGGGCCAACGTCCTGACTTTC. The full variable domain, rest sourced from reference TRBV5-4 and TRBJ2-6, is ETGVTQSPTHLIKTRGQQVTLRCSSQSGHNTVSWYQQALGQGPQFIFQYYREEENGRGNFPPRFSGLQFPNYSSELNVNALELDDSALYLCASTAGGQGISGANVLTFGAGSRLTVL.

This sequence joins TRBV19 and TRBJ1-3, with D perhaps TRBD1 (5 bases). CDR3 length equals 15 residues. V shed 4 bases and J shed 7 bases, with 17 bases lying between them. The germline gives CDR1 LNHDA, CDR2 SQIVND (reference sequence). The CDR3 reads CASSRETALGNTIYF. The CDR3 DNA sequence: TGTGCCAGTAGTAGGGAGACAGCGCTCGGGAACACCATATATTTT.

V and J are TRBV30 and TRBJ2-7; D assignment may be TRBD1 or TRBD2 (5 bases each). Germline V CDR1 and CDR2: GTSNPN, SVGIG (reference sequence). Trimming left V 3 bases short and J 3 bases short, with 18 bases between. The CDR3 spans 15 residues. In nucleotides, the CDR3 is TGTGCCTGGAGCTTTGCCGGGGCCGTCCGCTACGAGCAGTACTTC. Its translation is CAWSFAGAVRYEQYF. The full variable domain, in which reference TRBV30 and TRBJ2-7 provide the parts outside the CDR3, is SQTIHQWPATLVQPVGSPLSLECTVEGTSNPNLYWYRQAAGRGLQLLFYSVGIGQISSEVPQNLSASRPQDRQFILSSKKLLLSDSGFYLCAWSFAGAVRYEQYFGPGTRLTVT.

The chain recombines TRBV30 with TRBJ2-7; D remains unclear. The CDR3 runs 15 residues. CDR1 and CDR2 from the germline V gene are GTSNPN and SVGIG (reference sequence). Trimming removed 0 bases at V and 4 bases at J, with 16 bases between. The CDR3 bases are TGTGCCTGGAGTGTACGGTTAGGATTAAGGTACGAGCAGTACTTC. Amino acid sequence: CAWSVRLGLRYEQYF.

The chain uses TRBV4-3 and TRBJ2-3; perhaps TRBD2 as D (5 bases). This CDR3 has 14 residues. Trimming took off 0 bases at V and 6 bases at J, with 10 bases between the two ends. Germline assignment: CDR1 LGHNA and CDR2 YSLEER. CDR3 sequence (DNA): TGCGCCAGCAGCCAAGATCGAGGGTTGGATACGCAGTATTTT. This encodes CASSQDRGLDTQYF.

The V call is TRBV5-5, the J call TRBJ2-3; 12 bases are shared with TRBD2. The germline V gene has CDR1 SGHKS and CDR2 YYEKEE (reference sequence). There are 16 residues in the CDR3. Trimming cost V 6 bases and J 0 bases; bases outside gene matches: 5. The CDR3, as DNA: TGTGCCAGCATTATTGGACTAGCGGGAAGCACAGATACGCAGTATTTT. Encoded protein: CASIIGLAGSTDTQYF.

The chain joins TRBV6-5 to TRBJ2-5; D is unclear. The germline V gene has CDR1 MNHEY and CDR2 SVGAGI. The germline V and J ends were trimmed by 11 bases and 5 bases, with 6 bases remaining between them. The CDR3 is made up of 9 amino acids. The CDR3 reads CAVGETQYF. Here the CDR3 DNA reads TGTGCCGTGGGGGAGACCCAGTACTTC.

The V call is TRBV7-6, the J call TRBJ2-5, with 13 bases aligning to TRBD2. The CDR3 runs to 17 residues. The V gene's germline CDR1 is SGHVS and CDR2 FNYEAQ. J gave up 4 bases and V 3 bases, and 8 bases lay outside the gene matches. CDR3 in amino acids: CASSFPTSGGARETQYF. The CDR3 DNA sequence: TGTGCCAGCAGCTTCCCTACTAGCGGGGGGGCTCGAGAGACCCAGTACTTC.

This chain joins TRBV6-1 and TRBJ2-7; D possibly corresponds to TRBD1 (6 bases). The CDR3 runs 16 residues. CDR1 and CDR2 (germline): MNHNS, SASEGT. V was pared by 4 bases and J by 4 bases, with 20 bases between. CDR3 in DNA: TGTGCCAGCAGTGGGACCCCCGGGACACGCCAGTACGAGCAGTACTTC. It is translated as CASSGTPGTRQYEQYF.

The chain is built from TRBV5-4 and TRBJ2-5, with 9 bases lining up with TRBD2. The CDR3 sequence is 15 residues long. The junction had 9 bases not matched to a gene; V was cut back by 5 bases and J by 4 bases. Germline V lookup: CDR1 SGHNT, CDR2 YYREEE (reference sequence). CDR3 bases: TGTGCCAGCAGTCTCGCCGGGACTAGCCTAGAGACCCAGTACTTC. Residues: CASSLAGTSLETQYF.

The chain joins TRBV25-1 to TRBJ2-1; 14 nucleotides match TRBD2. This CDR3 contains 17 residues. Germline loops: CDR1 MGHDK, CDR2 SYGVNS. Trimming at V came to 1 base and at J to 12 bases, leaving 11 bases not matched to a gene. CDR3 DNA sequence: TGTGCCAGCAGTGAATTACGGACTAGCGGGGGGCGCCCGCGGCAGTTCTTC. Translated: CASSELRTSGGRPRQFF.

This sequence joins TRBV5-4 and TRBJ1-1; 8 nucleotides agree with TRBD1. The CDR3 runs 16 residues. Germline V gives CDR1 SGHNT, CDR2 YYREEE (reference sequence). V lost 6 bases and J lost 5; bases outside the gene matches: 15. As DNA, the CDR3 is TGTGCCAGCACCATTGAAAGCAGGGGGCGATGGACTGAAGCTTTCTTT. Translation: CASTIESRGRWTEAFF.

CDR3 coding DNA: TGTGCCTGGAGTGTCCGGACGGGGGGGGAGCAGTTCTTC. Translated: CAWSVRTGGEQFF. The genes are TRBV30 and TRBJ2-1, with 8 positions matching TRBD2. J lost 10 bases, V lost 0 bases, and 5 bases had no gene match. Germline V gene lookup returns CDR1 GTSNPN and CDR2 SVGIG (reference sequence). The CDR3 covers 13 residues.

This chain links TRBV29-1 with TRBJ1-2, with D perhaps TRBD1 (5 bases). The V gene lost 0 bases and the J gene lost 8 bases, with 16 bases spanning the gap. The CDR3 sequence is 14 residues long. Germline assignment: CDR1 SQVTM and CDR2 ANQGSEA. The CDR3 spells CSVEDPSREGGYTF. The CDR3 coding sequence is TGCAGCGTTGAAGATCCAAGCAGGGAGGGCGGCTACACCTTC.

The rearrangement joins TRBV6-1 to TRBJ1-5, with D perhaps matching TRBD1 (6 bases). CDR1 and CDR2 from the germline V gene are MNHNS and SASEGT. Trimming pared 6 bases from V and 7 bases from J, leaving 13 bases between. The CDR3 sequence is 13 residues long. The CDR3 sequence: CASRTGQRQPQHF. CDR3 bases: TGTGCCAGCAGGACAGGACAGAGGCAGCCCCAGCATTTT.

This clone was seen a handful of times. CDR3 in amino acids: CASSVGSGTTDTQYF. CDR3 nucleotides: TGTGCCAGCAGCGTAGGGTCAGGGACCACAGATACGCAGTATTTT. The chain combines TRBV9 with TRBJ2-3; D may be TRBD1 or TRBD2 (5 bases each). The germline CDR1 and CDR2 sequences are SGDLS and YYNGEE. V lost 0 bases to trimming and J lost 2 bases, with 10 bases between them. The CDR3 sequence is 15 residues long.

This clone was recorded a few times. The chain carries TRBV2 and TRBJ1-1, with D uncertain. V was pared by 1 base and J by 4 bases, with 13 bases between. Germline CDR1 and CDR2: SNHLY and FYNNEI. The CDR3 is 15 amino acids. CDR3 DNA: TGTGCCAGCAGTGAAGGGCACCGAATGGGCACTGAAGCTTTCTTT. This translates into CASSEGHRMGTEAFF.

The V gene is TRBV4-3, the J gene TRBJ1-5, with D possibly matching TRBD1 (6 bases). The germline V gene has CDR1 LGHNA and CDR2 YSLEER. Trimming removed 0 bases at V and 2 bases at J, with 14 bases between. The CDR3 spans 17 residues. This CDR3 is CASSQDLGGGGNQPQHF. The CDR3 nucleotides read TGCGCCAGCAGCCAAGATCTGGGGGGCGGGGGCAATCAGCCCCAGCATTTT.

The rearrangement joins TRBV19 to TRBJ1-2; D may be TRBD1 (6 bases). The CDR3 is 14 amino acids. V was pared by 5 bases and J by 7 bases, with 17 bases between. Germline CDR1 LNHDA, CDR2 SQIVND (reference sequence). CDR3 nucleotides: TGTGCCAGTAGTCGCTTAAGGGGGGGGGCTGGCTACACCTTC. This sequence encodes CASSRLRGGAGYTF. The variable domain in full, completed from reference TRBV19 and TRBJ1-2, reads DGGITQSPKYLFRKEGQNVTLSCEQNLNHDAMYWYRQDPGQGLRLIYYSQIVNDFQKGDIAEGYSVSREKKESFPLTVTSAQKNPTAFYLCASSRLRGGAGYTFGSGTRLTVV.

The chain carries TRBV5-8 and TRBJ1-2, with D tentatively TRBD1 (5 bases). Deletions cut 4 bases from V and 4 bases from J, with 20 bases between. There are 16 residues in the CDR3. Looked up from germline, CDR1 is SGHTS and CDR2 is YDEGEE. CDR3 sequence: CASSLRRSFGGYGYTF. The CDR3, as DNA: TGTGCCAGCAGCCTACGAAGGTCCTTCGGGGGCTATGGCTACACCTTC.